This T cell receptor beta chain was captured by sequencing in a study of OX40 agonist ivuxolimab in advanced cancers. Study information: In this cohort, patients received ivuxolimab, an agonistic anti-OX40 (CD134) antibody. Enrolled patients in dose escalation had cancers that were hepatocellular carcinoma, melanoma, renal cell or head and neck cancer.

TCRdb keeps only in-frame clones here, not all; method: immunoSEQ multiplex PCR. This sample has roughly 56,000 clones, with roughly 84% found just once. As regards this clone: Its antigen is still unknown.

CDR3 length: 16 amino acids. CDR1 is SGHVS and CDR2 is FQNEAQ in the germline V gene. The V segment lost 7 bases and the J segment 1 base; nucleotides outside the gene matches: 10. Study-wide findings and caveats: Expanded clones were, on average, more numerous among CD8+ T cells than CD4+. Doses of 0.1 to 3.0 mg/kg were accompanied by clonal expansion of CD4+ and CD8+ blood T cells by week 6.

The TCR sequence derives from an adult with an advanced solid tumor such as melanoma, head and neck, liver or kidney cancer. Source: CD4+ or CD8+ T cells sorted from blood, taken in a trial of the OX40 agonist ivuxolimab. The J gene is TRBJ1-5, the V gene TRBV7-8; TRBD1 matches at 7 bases. CDR3 residues: CASTKVRGQSNQPQHF. CDR3 bases: TGTGCCAGCACCAAGGTTAGGGGGCAAAGCAATCAGCCCCAGCATTTT.